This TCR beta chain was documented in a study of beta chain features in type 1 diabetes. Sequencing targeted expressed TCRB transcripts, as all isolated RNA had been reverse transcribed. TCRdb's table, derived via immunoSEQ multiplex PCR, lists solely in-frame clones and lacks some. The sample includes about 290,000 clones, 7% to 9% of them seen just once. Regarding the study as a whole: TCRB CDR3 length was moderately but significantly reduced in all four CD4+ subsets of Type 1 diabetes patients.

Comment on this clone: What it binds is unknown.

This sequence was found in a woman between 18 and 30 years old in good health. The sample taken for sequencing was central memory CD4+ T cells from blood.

The CDR3 DNA is TGTGCCAGCAGCTATCTTAGCGGGGGGAAAGAGACCCAGTACTTC. Amino acids: CASSYLSGGKETQYF. This sequence joins TRBV5-4 and TRBJ2-5; 10 bases match TRBD2. J lost 3 bases, V lost 3 bases, and 5 bases had no gene match. Germline V gene sequence: CDR1 SGHNT, CDR2 YYREEE (reference sequence). The CDR3 runs to 15 residues.